Listed below are T cell receptor beta chains from one sample, sequenced in a study of blood T cell repertoires in COVID-19. Using immunoSEQ multiplex PCR, the repertoire was profiled, and TCRdb retains in-frame clones only, with some absent. In the table there are 300,000 to 350,000 clones, about 91% of which are singletons. Sequencing was performed on PBMCs or T cells enriched from blood (not recorded which). Every receptor here comes from a woman aged 18-29 years who had recovered from COVID-19. CDR3s include the opening cysteine and the closing phenylalanine or tryptophan. The order of the fields is J gene, V gene, D gene, CDR3 DNA, CDR3 protein. D genes are given only for firm matches.

TRBJ2-1 TRBV2 - TGTGCCAGCTTGGGTCGGGGTGAGCAGTTCTTC CASLGRGEQFF
TRBJ2-1 TRBV3-1/TRBV3-2 - TGTGCCAGCAGCCCCCTGACTAGAAATGAGCAGTTCTTC CASSPLTRNEQFF
TRBJ1-1 TRBV5-4 - TGTGCCAGCAGCACCACGGTGGCAGGGGAAGCTTTCTTT CASSTTVAGEAFF
TRBJ1-1 TRBV11-3 - TGTGCCAGCAGCCGTCAGCGGAACACTGAAGCTTTCTTT CASSRQRNTEAFF
TRBJ1-4 TRBV5-6 - TGTGCCAGCAGCCAAACTACCACGGGGGAAAAACTGTTTTTT CASSQTTTGEKLFF
TRBJ1-5 TRBV28 - TGTGCCAGCAGTATAGGGGGCAATCAGCCCCAGCATTTT CASSIGGNQPQHF
TRBJ2-1 TRBV24-1 - TGTGCCACCAGTATAACCGGAGGCTACAATGAGCAGTTCTTC CATSITGGYNEQFF
TRBJ1-1 TRBV6-5 - TGTGCCAGCAGTTCGGGGGACTACACTGAAGCTTTCTTT CASSSGDYTEAFF
TRBJ2-3 TRBV5-1 - TGCGCCAGCAGCTTGGAGAATGGGGCAGGCACAGATACGCAGTATTTT CASSLENGAGTDTQYF
TRBJ1-6 TRBV11-2 TRBD1 TGTGCCAGCAGCTCAACAGGGGGCGCTTCCCATTCACCCCTCCACTTT CASSSTGGASHSPLHF
TRBJ1-1 TRBV11-2 - TGTGCCAGCAGCTTAGAGGCCGTGGAAGCTTTCTTT CASSLEAVEAFF
TRBJ1-1 TRBV5-1 - TGCGCCAGCAGCTTGGCTAGCGGCGGAGAAACTGAAGCTTTCTTT CASSLASGGETEAFF
TRBJ1-5 TRBV28 TRBD1 TGTGCCAGCAGTAAAAATATCGGACAGGGGGCGATCAATCAGCCCCAGCATTTT CASSKNIGQGAINQPQHF
TRBJ2-3 TRBV5-1 TRBD2 TGCGCCAGCAGCTTGGGACTAGCGGCTATTCCTGCTCGGGGGGATACGCAGTATTTT CASSLGLAAIPARGDTQYF
TRBJ1-2 TRBV18 - TGTGCCAGCTCACCGCGATTCGACAGGGGCTACACCTTC CASSPRFDRGYTF
TRBJ1-2 TRBV6-5 - TGTGCCAGCAGAACACAGGGAGCTAACTATGGCTACACCTTC CASRTQGANYGYTF
TRBJ1-1 TRBV6-2/TRBV6-3 TRBD1 TGTGCCAGCAGTTCCGACAGGGTAATGAACACTGAAGCTTTCTTT CASSSDRVMNTEAFF
TRBJ2-3 TRBV20-1 - TGCAGTGGCCAAACTAGCGATACGCAGTATTTT CSGQTSDTQYF